These T cell receptor beta chains were read from a single sample in a study of blood T cell repertoires in COVID-19. Method: immunoSEQ multiplex PCR; TCRdb's copy keeps in-frame clones and lacks some. Among some 30,000 clones listed, about 90% were seen once. The sample was peripheral blood. These TCRs come from a man aged 45-65 years with active COVID-19. The CDR3 runs from the conserved cysteine through the conserved F or W. A D gene is named only where the DNA matches it firmly. Expanded clones are given a class, and other clones once, few, many or no size at all.

TRBJ1-5 | 16 | . | . | TRBV6-2/TRBV6-3 | CASSYTPGGAEQPQHF | TGTGCCAGCAGTTACACCCCTGGGGGGGCCGAGCAGCCCCAGCATTTT
TRBJ2-2 | 16 | . | . | TRBV19 | CASSIWGGANTGELFF | TGTGCCAGTAGTATCTGGGGGGGCGCGAACACCGGGGAGCTGTTTTTT
TRBJ2-1 | 18 | . | . | TRBV4-1 | CASSQFSDRGSSYNEQFF | TGCGCCAGCAGCCAGTTCTCGGATCGGGGGAGCTCCTACAATGAGCAGTTCTTC
TRBJ1-2 | 15 | . | . | TRBV18 | CASSPPNRISYGYTF | TGTGCCAGCTCACCACCGAACAGGATAAGCTATGGCTACACCTTC
TRBJ1-2 | 16 | . | TRBD1 | TRBV15 | CATSRGGQGIDYGYTF | TGTGCCACCAGCAGAGGCGGACAGGGGATCGACTATGGCTACACCTTC
TRBJ2-7 | 15 | . | TRBD2 | TRBV11-2 | CASSLEGLAVYEQYF | TGTGCCAGCAGCTTAGAGGGACTAGCGGTTTACGAGCAGTACTTC
TRBJ1-2 | 17 | . | TRBD1 | TRBV7-9 | CASSLPDGRQGRHGYTF | TGTGCCAGCAGCTTACCGGATGGCCGACAGGGACGGCATGGCTACACCTTC
TRBJ2-7 | 13 | . | . | TRBV6-5 | CASRGVGGFEQYF | TGTGCCAGCAGGGGGGTCGGGGGATTTGAGCAGTACTTC
TRBJ1-2 | 14 | . | . | TRBV28 | CASSFPRGIYGYTF | TGTGCCAGCAGTTTCCCCCGCGGGATTTATGGCTACACCTTC
TRBJ2-2 | 16 | . | TRBD1 | TRBV11-3 | CASSFGTGSYTGELFF | TGTGCCAGCAGCTTTGGGACAGGGAGTTACACCGGGGAGCTGTTTTTT
TRBJ2-5 | 14 | . | . | TRBV7-9 | CASSLAREQETQYF | TGTGCCAGCAGCTTAGCCCGGGAACAAGAGACCCAGTACTTC
TRBJ2-5 | 13 | . | . | TRBV5-6 | CASSLGGVETQYF | TGTGCCAGCAGCTTGGGGGGGGTAGAGACCCAGTACTTC
TRBJ1-2 | 12 | . | . | TRBV9 | CASSAEGYGYTF | TGTGCCAGCAGTGCAGAGGGCTATGGCTACACCTTC
TRBJ2-3 | 17 | . | TRBD1 | TRBV6-6 | CASSLRSVGQGTDTQYF | TGTGCCAGCAGTCTCCGCTCGGTGGGACAGGGGACAGATACGCAGTATTTT
TRBJ1-4 | 14 | . | TRBD1 | TRBV28 | CASSLGTGNEKLFF | TGTGCCAGCAGTTTAGGGACAGGGAATGAAAAACTGTTTTTT
TRBJ2-1 | 16 | . | TRBD2 | TRBV6-1 | CASSDPRTSVYNEQFF | TGTGCCAGCAGTGATCCCCGGACTAGCGTCTACAATGAGCAGTTCTTC
TRBJ2-1 | 14 | . | TRBD2 | TRBV2 | CASSERLAVNEQFF | TGTGCCAGCAGTGAAAGACTAGCGGTTAATGAGCAGTTCTTC
TRBJ2-2 | 17 | . | TRBD1 | TRBV10-3 | CAISETGGKGNTGELFF | TGTGCCATCAGTGAGACAGGGGGCAAAGGAAACACCGGGGAGCTGTTTTTT
TRBJ2-5 | 15 | few | TRBD1 | TRBV2 | CASSGDLTGTETQYF | TGTGCCAGCAGTGGGGATCTGACAGGGACGGAGACCCAGTACTTC
TRBJ1-2 | 14 | . | . | TRBV5-1 | CASSAGQTNYGYTF | TGCGCCAGCAGCGCAGGACAGACTAACTATGGCTACACCTTC
TRBJ2-1 | 15 | . | TRBD2 | TRBV27 | CARPPPGTSSPEQFF | TGTGCCAGACCGCCACCCGGGACTAGCTCGCCTGAGCAGTTCTTC
TRBJ2-1 | 14 | . | TRBD2 | TRBV6-4 | CASSPGGSYNEQFF | TGTGCCAGCAGTCCGGGAGGATCCTACAATGAGCAGTTCTTC
TRBJ1-4 | 13 | . | . | TRBV10-3 | CATPRGGYEKLFF | TGTGCCACCCCGCGGGGGGGTTATGAAAAACTGTTTTTT
TRBJ1-1 | 14 | . | . | TRBV14 | CASSQDLGAEKAFF | TGTGCCAGCAGCCAAGATCTAGGGGCCGAGAAAGCTTTCTTT
TRBJ2-3 | 15 | . | TRBD2 | TRBV5-1 | CASSFLAGATDTQYF | TGCGCCAGCAGCTTCCTAGCGGGGGCCACAGATACGCAGTATTTT
TRBJ2-3 | 14 | . | TRBD2 | TRBV29-1 | CSVGTSYGGDTQYF | TGCAGCGTTGGGACTAGTTATGGGGGAGATACGCAGTATTTT
TRBJ1-5 | 14 | . | TRBD1 | TRBV19 | CASSTQGSNQPQHF | TGTGCCAGTAGTACACAGGGGAGCAATCAGCCCCAGCATTTT
TRBJ1-2 | 14 | once | . | TRBV5-1 | CASSLERPEDGYTF | TGCGCCAGCAGCTTGGAGCGGCCGGAGGATGGCTACACCTTC
TRBJ1-2 | 13 | . | . | TRBV12-3/TRBV12-4 | CASSFLGSGGYTF | TGTGCCAGCAGTTTCCTCGGCTCCGGGGGCTACACCTTC
TRBJ2-5 | 13 | . | TRBD1 | TRBV5-1 | CASSPGQGETQYF | TGCGCCAGCAGCCCTGGACAGGGAGAGACCCAGTACTTC
TRBJ1-5 | 14 | . | . | TRBV10-3 | CAISDRDLDQPQHF | TGTGCCATCAGTGACAGGGATTTGGATCAGCCCCAGCATTTT
TRBJ1-3 | 16 | . | . | TRBV4-1 | CASSQGGTSLSNTIYF | TGCGCCAGCAGCCAAGGGGGGACAAGTTTAAGTAACACCATATATTTT
TRBJ2-7 | 17 | . | TRBD2 | TRBV28 | CASSGLAGGIWATEQYF | TGTGCCAGCAGTGGACTAGCGGGAGGGATATGGGCTACTGAGCAGTACTTC
TRBJ2-3 | 15 | . | . | TRBV7-6 | CASSLDGESTDTQYF | TGTGCCAGCAGCTTAGACGGGGAGAGCACAGATACGCAGTATTTT
TRBJ2-7 | 17 | . | TRBD1 | TRBV13 | CASSEEGQGETNYEQYF | TGTGCCAGCAGCGAAGAGGGACAGGGGGAGACTAACTACGAGCAGTACTTC
TRBJ2-1 | 14 | . | . | TRBV4-1 | CASSQEPGSNEQFF | TGCGCCAGCAGCCAGGAACCGGGGTCCAATGAGCAGTTCTTC
TRBJ1-1 | 15 | . | . | TRBV27 | CASSLRQGQGTEAFF | TGTGCCAGCAGTTTACGGCAGGGGCAGGGCACTGAAGCTTTCTTT
TRBJ1-2 | 12 | . | . | TRBV12-3/TRBV12-4 | CASSLGGSGYTF | TGTGCCAGCAGTCTCGGGGGGAGCGGCTACACCTTC
TRBJ1-3 | 15 | . | TRBD1 | TRBV19 | CASSRTGSSGNTIYF | TGTGCCAGTAGCCGGACAGGGTCTTCCGGAAACACCATATATTTT
TRBJ2-3 | 14 | . | TRBD2 | TRBV19 | CASSLGLDRDTQYF | TGTGCCAGTAGTCTAGGACTAGACAGAGATACGCAGTATTTT
TRBJ2-7 | 14 | . | . | TRBV6-5 | CASMKGLSSYEQYF | TGTGCCAGCATGAAGGGACTGAGCTCCTACGAGCAGTACTTC
TRBJ2-1 | 13 | . | . | TRBV27 | CASSPWAGAEQFF | TGTGCCAGCAGTCCGTGGGCGGGGGCTGAGCAGTTCTTC
TRBJ2-7 | 15 | once | TRBD1 | TRBV6-5 | CASSPPPGQGDEQYF | TGTGCCAGCAGCCCCCCTCCCGGACAGGGCGACGAGCAGTACTTC
TRBJ1-1 | 14 | . | . | TRBV5-4 | CASSLGQPNTEAFF | TGTGCCAGCAGCCTAGGACAGCCAAACACTGAAGCTTTCTTT
TRBJ2-1 | 19 | . | TRBD2 | TRBV14 | CASSQDPGKRSGSIHEQFF | TGTGCCAGCAGCCAAGATCCGGGGAAGAGAAGCGGGAGTATCCATGAGCAGTTCTTC
TRBJ2-5 | 14 | medium-sized | . | TRBV10-2 | CASTHKGGPETQYF | TGCGCCAGCACACACAAAGGGGGTCCAGAGACCCAGTACTTC
TRBJ1-5 | 14 | few | . | TRBV6-5 | CASSSGSSNQPQHF | TGTGCCAGCAGTTCAGGATCGAGCAATCAGCCCCAGCATTTT
TRBJ2-3 | 16 | once | . | TRBV5-6 | CASSQRDRQGTDTQYF | TGTGCCAGCAGCCAAAGAGACAGGCAGGGCACAGATACGCAGTATTTT
TRBJ2-3 | 14 | . | . | TRBV19 | CASSRQGTTDTQYF | TGTGCCAGTAGCCGTCAGGGGACCACAGATACGCAGTATTTT
TRBJ1-1 | 13 | . | . | TRBV5-6 | CASSSLGGTEAFF | TGTGCCAGCAGCTCCCTCGGGGGGACTGAAGCTTTCTTT
TRBJ2-7 | 15 | . | . | TRBV6-1 | CASSERRRGPYEQYF | TGTGCCAGCAGTGAGAGGCGGCGGGGACCCTACGAGCAGTACTTC
TRBJ2-1 | 16 | once | TRBD2 | TRBV5-1 | CASSLGLADKNNEQFF | TGCGCCAGCAGCTTGGGCCTAGCGGACAAAAACAATGAGCAGTTCTTC
TRBJ1-1 | 19 | . | . | TRBV7-9 | CASSFLTLVNPQKNTEAFF | TGTGCCAGCAGCTTCCTTACCCTCGTCAACCCCCAGAAGAACACTGAAGCTTTCTTT